In its sample, the clone carrying this TCR beta chain was seen a few times. cDNA reverse transcribed from extracted RNA served as the sequencing template. The assay was immunoSEQ multiplex PCR, and TCRdb's table has in-frame clones only and misses some. This sample has about 170,000 clones, with 58% found just once. The data were obtained in a study of CD8+ T cells in alopecia areata. Whole-study context: The drug, oral tofacitinib, was given to treated patients at 5 to 10 mg twice daily.

Documented treatment: oral pan-JAK inhibitor, 5-10 mg twice daily. This receptor was obtained from a human donor with alopecia areata. The sample here was CD4+ T cells sorted from blood, taken at week 56, from a patient treated with tofacitinib.

In nucleotides, the CDR3 is TGTGCCAGCTTAACCCACCAGAACACCGGGGAGCTGTTTTTT. Translating it yields CASLTHQNTGELFF. The rearrangement links TRBV6-1 to TRBJ2-2, with no clear D. This CDR3 has 14 residues. V was clipped by 8 bases and J by 1 base, with 11 bases between them. From germline, CDR1 is MNHNS and CDR2 SASEGT.